This T cell receptor (beta chain) was recorded in a study of blood T cell repertoires in COVID-19. Profiled with immunoSEQ multiplex PCR; TCRdb holds only in-frame clones, not every one. The sample has about 200,000 clones, roughly 84% seen once; the top ten hold approximately 30%. The J segment lost 5 bases and the V segment lost 2 bases, leaving 14 bases of the junction unmatched. This CDR3 has 17 amino acids. Germline V gene lookup returns CDR1 SGHNT and CDR2 YYREEE (reference sequence). This rearrangement joins TRBV5-4 to TRBJ2-5, with TRBD1 identical over 8 bases. This clonotype was sampled from a man aged 35 to 55 with acute or convalescent COVID-19. The sequenced material came from peripheral blood. The CDR3 reads CASSLDPSGQGRETQYF. The CDR3, as DNA: TGTGCCAGCAGCTTAGATCCGTCCGGACAGGGCCGTGAGACCCAGTACTTC.